Shown below are 24 T cell receptor beta chains from a single sample sequenced in a study of blood T cells in healthy people across ages. PCR was performed a second time for about 6 to 12 cycles using a sample-barcoded 5' primer and a J-beta primer mix. TCRdb itself ran the 5' RACE reads through MiXCR, one entry per CDR3 protein. The sample lists around 820,000 distinct CDR3 sequences, 20% to 25% occurring once. These data were also filed under a second study, of T cells of mothers and their children.

Sequencing was carried out using blood. Receptors originate from a boy younger than 18 in good health.

The chain carries TRBV7-9 and TRBJ2-7; D gene uncertain. The CDR3 sequence is 14 residues long. Trimming left V 2 bases short and J 2 bases short, with 10 bases between. Looked up from germline, CDR1 is SEHNR and CDR2 is FQNEAQ (reference sequence). The CDR3 sequence is CASSLYAGTYEQYF. In nucleotides, the CDR3 is TGTGCCAGCAGCTTATATGCAGGAACCTACGAGCAGTACTTC.

The rearrangement uses TRBV28 and TRBJ2-7; no reliable D call. The J call may be in error: the DNA end matches TRBJ2-1 better. The CDR3 runs 19 residues. From germline, CDR1 is MDHEN and CDR2 SYDVKM. This chain's CDR3 is CASSLYGSLLAGTYNEQFF. Written as DNA, the CDR3 is TGTGCCAGCAGTTTATATGGGTCCCTCCTGGCAGGTACCTACAATGAGCAGTTCTTC.

The chain employs TRBV10-3 and TRBJ2-4; D assignment may be TRBD1 or TRBD2 (6 bases each). Trimming cost V 2 bases and J 10 bases, with 18 bases left between them. The germline V gene encodes CDR1 ENHRY and CDR2 SYGVKD. The CDR3 extends over 15 amino acids. The CDR3 protein is CAISELWGAGTIQYF. In DNA form, the CDR3 reads TGTGCCATCAGTGAGCTTTGGGGGGCAGGTACTATTCAGTACTTC.

The chain couples TRBV20-1 to TRBJ2-1, with 12 bases that match TRBD2. CDR1 is DFQATT, CDR2 SNEGSKA, per germline (reference sequence). The CDR3 is 22 amino acids. Trimming cost V 1 base and J 0 bases; bases outside gene matches: 19. The CDR3 is CSARVRLAGGERYRSSYNEQFF. CDR3 bases: TGCAGTGCTAGAGTACGGCTAGCGGGAGGGGAGCGCTACAGGAGCTCCTACAATGAGCAGTTCTTC.

This clonotype was picked up a small number of times. CDR3 coding DNA: TGCGCCAGCAGCACTAAGGGGGAGGACACCGGGGAGCTGTTTTTT. Its translation is CASSTKGEDTGELFF. The V call is TRBV5-1, the J call TRBJ2-2, with D possibly being TRBD1 or TRBD2 (6 bases each). The CDR3 length is 15 residues. Trimming removed 4 bases from V and 3 bases from J, with 13 bases in between. Germline values: CDR1 SGHRS, CDR2 YFSETQ.

This clonotype was seen just once. This chain uses TRBV9 with TRBJ2-5; the D is unclear. CDR3 length: 15 amino acids. Germline values: CDR1 SGDLS, CDR2 YYNGEE. The germline V and J ends were trimmed by 0 bases and 0 bases, with 9 bases remaining between them. In DNA form, the CDR3 reads TGTGCCAGCAGCGTAGCTGAAGAGTACCAAGAGACCCAGTACTTC. Translating it yields CASSVAEEYQETQYF.

The chain links TRBV27 to TRBJ2-6; the match to TRBD1 covers 11 bases. Per germline, CDR1 MNHEY and CDR2 SMNVEV (reference sequence). The CDR3 spans 17 residues. The V segment lost 6 bases and the J segment 0 bases; nucleotides outside the gene matches: 4. As DNA, the CDR3 is TGTGCCAGCAGGACCGGGACAGGGGGCTCTGGGGCCAACGTCCTGACTTTC. It translates to CASRTGTGGSGANVLTF.

This clonotype showed up just a few times. J is TRBJ2-4 and V is TRBV30, with 13 bases matching TRBD2. Germline values: CDR1 GTSNPN, CDR2 SVGIG (reference sequence). There are 14 residues in the CDR3. V shed 3 bases and J 8 bases; nucleotides not matched to a gene: 4. This CDR3 is CAWSPTSGGDIQYF. Here the CDR3 DNA reads TGTGCCTGGAGCCCTACTAGCGGGGGGGACATTCAGTACTTC.

This clonotype was detected ten times or more. The chain uses TRBV4-3 and TRBJ2-1; D perhaps matches TRBD1 (6 bases). Germline loops: CDR1 LGHNA, CDR2 YSLEER. V was pared by 4 bases and J by 4 bases, with 11 bases between. This CDR3 has 14 amino acids. The CDR3 sequence: CASSLRDKYNEQFF. Written as DNA, the CDR3 is TGCGCCAGCAGCCTAAGGGACAAGTACAATGAGCAGTTCTTC.

This clonotype was found a few times. V gene TRBV6-5 combines with J gene TRBJ2-1, with TRBD1 matching over 8 bases. V shed 6 bases, J shed 5 bases, and the junction held 9 bases outside the gene matches. Germline V gene lookup returns CDR1 MNHEY and CDR2 SVGAGI. This CDR3 region has 15 residues. CDR3 sequence: CASSPDRGINNEQFF. Written as DNA, the CDR3 is TGTGCCAGCAGCCCCGACAGGGGCATTAACAATGAGCAGTTCTTC.

V and J are TRBV6-6 and TRBJ2-1; TRBD2 matches 10 bases. The germline gives CDR1 MNHNY, CDR2 SVGAGI (reference sequence). This CDR3 contains 13 residues. V trimming: 10 bases; J trimming: 4 bases; junction bases outside the gene matches: 4. The CDR3 loop is CATEAGGYNEQFF. CDR3 nucleotides: TGTGCCACCGAAGCGGGAGGGTACAATGAGCAGTTCTTC.

V is TRBV7-9 and J is TRBJ2-7; 9 nucleotides agree with TRBD2. Per germline, CDR1 SEHNR and CDR2 FQNEAQ (reference sequence). Germline trimming cut 3 bases from V and 5 bases from J; bases unmatched to any gene: 5. The CDR3 runs 14 residues. CDR3 in DNA: TGTGCCAGCAGCTTTTTAGCGGGAGTCCACGAGCAGTACTTC. As protein: CASSFLAGVHEQYF.

The rearrangement uses TRBV13 and TRBJ2-7, with unresolved D. The CDR3 is made up of 13 amino acids. Looked up from germline, CDR1 is PRHDT and CDR2 is FYEKMQ (reference sequence). Trimming left V 4 bases short and J 2 bases short, with 9 bases between. CDR3 DNA sequence: TGTGCCAGCAGCTCGATTAACACCTACGAGCAGTACTTC. It yields the protein CASSSINTYEQYF.

This clonotype occurred a few times. The chain has TRBV20-1 and TRBJ1-4; D unresolved. V gave up 3 bases and J gave up 1 base, with 12 bases separating them. There are 15 residues in the CDR3. CDR1 is DFQATT, CDR2 SNEGSKA, per germline (reference sequence). The CDR3 DNA follows: TGCAGTGCTAGTGAAGCAGGAGGAACTAATGAAAAACTGTTTTTT. This sequence encodes CSASEAGGTNEKLFF.

The chain couples TRBV5-1 to TRBJ2-3; 15 nucleotides line up with TRBD2. Germline lookup yields CDR1 SGHRS and CDR2 YFSETQ. This CDR3 contains 16 residues. Unmatched junction bases numbered 7, after V lost 3 bases and J lost 8 bases. CDR3 coding DNA: TGCGCCAGCAGCTGGGGACTAGCGGGGGGTCACCGTACGCAGTATTTT. This sequence encodes CASSWGLAGGHRTQYF.

This clonotype was seen ten or more times. The gene calls are TRBV28 and TRBJ2-7, with 12 nucleotides matching TRBD1. Trimming removed 8 bases from V and 5 bases from J; junction bases left unmatched: 10. This CDR3 is built from 15 residues. From germline, CDR1 is MDHEN and CDR2 SYDVKM. The CDR3 region is CASSYSGTGGNEQYF. The CDR3 bases are TGTGCCAGCTCCTACTCCGGGACAGGGGGCAACGAGCAGTACTTC.

The sample holds a few counts of this clonotype. The J gene is TRBJ2-1, the V gene TRBV24-1; D is possibly TRBD1 or TRBD2 (5 bases each). Between the trimmed V and J ends, which lost 3 bases and 6 bases, there was a span of 17 bases. The CDR3 runs to 16 residues. Germline V CDR1 and CDR2: KGHDR, SFDVKD. CDR3 region: CATSDARGQTFNEQFF. The CDR3 nucleotides read TGTGCCACCAGTGATGCCCGGGGCCAAACCTTCAATGAGCAGTTCTTC.

This clonotype appeared a few times. The J gene is TRBJ2-7, the V gene TRBV12-3 or TRBV12-4; D may correspond to TRBD1 or TRBD2 (5 bases each). The J call is in doubt because the DNA end fits TRBJ2-5 better. The CDR3 consists of 16 residues. CDR3 loop: CASSLAVSGTEETQYF. CDR3 bases: TGTGCCAGCAGTTTAGCGGTTTCTGGGACGGAAGAGACCCAGTACTTC.

Points on this clonotype: The junction does not match germline at one end; this may be a read error. This chain links TRBV12-3 or TRBV12-4 with TRBJ1-1; tentatively, D is TRBD1 (5 bases). CDR3 length: 15 residues. CDR3 amino acids: CASSLDGTGNTETFF. CDR3 coding DNA: TGTGCCAGCAGTTTAGATGGGACGGGGAACACTGAAACTTTCTTT.

The chain employs TRBV20-1 and TRBJ2-4; a possible D gene is TRBD2 (5 bases). Germline CDR1 reads DFQATT; CDR2 reads SNEGSKA (reference sequence). The V gene lost 6 bases and the J gene lost 8 bases, with 14 bases spanning the gap. CDR3 length: 12 amino acids. The CDR3 sequence: CSAGVLGDIQYF. CDR3 DNA sequence: TGCAGTGCCGGGGTTCTTGGGGACATTCAGTACTTC.

This clonotype was counted between two and nine times. The chain has TRBV10-3 and TRBJ2-1, with D possibly matching TRBD2 (5 bases). The CDR3 spans 15 residues. Deletions cut 3 bases from V and 4 bases from J, with 13 bases between. Looked up from germline, CDR1 is ENHRY and CDR2 is SYGVKD. Here the CDR3 DNA reads TGTGCCATCAGTGAATTGGGGAGTGAGTACAATGAGCAGTTCTTC. Encoded protein: CAISELGSEYNEQFF.

The V call is TRBV6-5, the J call TRBJ1-1, with D unresolved. Per the germline V gene, CDR1 is MNHEY and CDR2 is SVGAGI. The length of the CDR3 is 13 residues. V was clipped by 5 bases and J by 1 base, with 8 bases between them. CDR3 in amino acids: CASSGRWNTEAFF. CDR3 DNA: TGTGCCAGCAGTGGACGGTGGAACACTGAAGCTTTCTTT.

The chain uses TRBV4-3 and TRBJ2-5; 8 nucleotides match TRBD2. TRBJ2-1 explains the end of the DNA better; the J call may be wrong. The CDR3 spans 13 residues. The germline V gene encodes CDR1 LGHNA and CDR2 YSLEER. This CDR3 is CASSHRTSTEQFF. The CDR3 DNA reads as TGCGCCAGCAGCCATCGGACTAGCACTGAGCAGTTCTTC.

The chain recombines TRBV20-1 with TRBJ2-3; the match to TRBD2 covers 8 bases. This CDR3 comprises 16 residues. Per germline, CDR1 DFQATT and CDR2 SNEGSKA (reference sequence). Losses at the gene ends were 2 bases for V and 0 bases for J; bases not matched to a gene: 7. The CDR3 loop is CSARTSGLTSTDTQYF. The CDR3 coding sequence is TGCAGTGCTAGAACTAGCGGTTTAACTAGCACAGATACGCAGTATTTT.